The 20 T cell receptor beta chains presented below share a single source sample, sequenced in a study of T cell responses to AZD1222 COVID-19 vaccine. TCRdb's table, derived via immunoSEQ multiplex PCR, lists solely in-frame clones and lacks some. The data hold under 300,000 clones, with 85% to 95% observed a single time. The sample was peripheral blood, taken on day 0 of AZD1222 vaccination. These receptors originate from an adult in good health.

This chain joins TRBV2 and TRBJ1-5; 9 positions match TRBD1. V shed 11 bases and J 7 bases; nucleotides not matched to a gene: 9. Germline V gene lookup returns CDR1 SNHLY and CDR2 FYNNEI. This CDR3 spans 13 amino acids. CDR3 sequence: CAGSTGGGQPQHF. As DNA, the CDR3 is TGTGCCGGTAGTACAGGGGGCGGGCAGCCCCAGCATTTT.

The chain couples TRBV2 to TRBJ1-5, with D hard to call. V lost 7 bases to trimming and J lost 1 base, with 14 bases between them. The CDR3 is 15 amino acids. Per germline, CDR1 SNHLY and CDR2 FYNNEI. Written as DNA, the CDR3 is TGTGCCAGCAAAGTCGGCACTTTAAGCAATCAGCCCCAGCATTTT. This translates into CASKVGTLSNQPQHF. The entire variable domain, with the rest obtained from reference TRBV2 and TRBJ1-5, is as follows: EPEVTQTPSHQVTQMGQEVILRCVPISNHLYFYWYRQILGQKVEFLVSFYNNEISEKSEIFDDQFSVERPDGSNFTLKIRSTKLEDSAMYFCASKVGTLSNQPQHFGDGTRLSIL.

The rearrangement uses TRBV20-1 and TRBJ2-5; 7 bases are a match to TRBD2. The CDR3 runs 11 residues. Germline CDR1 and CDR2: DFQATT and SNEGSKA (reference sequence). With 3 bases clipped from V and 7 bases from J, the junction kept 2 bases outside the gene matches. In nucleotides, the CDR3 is TGCAGTGCTAGGTGGGGGGGGACCCAGTACTTC. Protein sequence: CSARWGGTQYF.

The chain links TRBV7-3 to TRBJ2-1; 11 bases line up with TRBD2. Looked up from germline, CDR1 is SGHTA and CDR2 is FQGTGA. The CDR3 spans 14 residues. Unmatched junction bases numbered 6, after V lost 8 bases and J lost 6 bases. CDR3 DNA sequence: TGTGCCAGCGGAACTAGCGGGGGCACCAATGAGCAGTTCTTC. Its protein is CASGTSGGTNEQFF.

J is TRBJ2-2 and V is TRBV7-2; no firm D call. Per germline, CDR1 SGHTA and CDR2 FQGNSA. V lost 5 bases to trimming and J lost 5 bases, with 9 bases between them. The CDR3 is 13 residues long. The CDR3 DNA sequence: TGTGCCAGCAGCGCTATCCGGACCGGGGAGCTGTTTTTT. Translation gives CASSAIRTGELFF.

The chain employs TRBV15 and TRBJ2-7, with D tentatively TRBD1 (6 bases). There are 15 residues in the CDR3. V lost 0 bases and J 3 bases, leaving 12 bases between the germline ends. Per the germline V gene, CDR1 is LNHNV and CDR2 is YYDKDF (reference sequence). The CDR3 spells CATSRDSRTDYEQYF. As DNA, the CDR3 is TGTGCCACCAGCAGAGATTCCAGGACAGACTACGAGCAGTACTTC.

The CDR3 sequence is CASSFRDSPNYGYTF. Here the CDR3 DNA reads TGTGCCAGTAGTTTCCGGGACAGTCCTAACTATGGCTACACCTTC. The gene calls are TRBV19 and TRBJ1-2; 7 bases map to TRBD1. The J segment lost 0 bases and the V segment lost 5 bases, leaving 6 bases of the junction unmatched. This CDR3 is built from 15 residues. Germline CDR1 is LNHDA and CDR2 is SQIVND (reference sequence).

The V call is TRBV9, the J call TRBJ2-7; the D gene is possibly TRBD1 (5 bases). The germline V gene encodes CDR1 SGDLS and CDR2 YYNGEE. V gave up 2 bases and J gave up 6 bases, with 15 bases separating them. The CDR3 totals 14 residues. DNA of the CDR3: TGTGCCAGCAGCGTCGGTGACAGAGGACGCGAGCAGTACTTC. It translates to CASSVGDRGREQYF.

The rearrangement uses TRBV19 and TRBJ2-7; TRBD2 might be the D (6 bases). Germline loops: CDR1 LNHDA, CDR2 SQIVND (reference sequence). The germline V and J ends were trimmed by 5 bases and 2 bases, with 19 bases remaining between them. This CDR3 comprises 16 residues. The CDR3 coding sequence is TGTGCCAGTAGTCTCAGCGGGCGTTGGGGCACCTACGAGCAGTACTTC. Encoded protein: CASSLSGRWGTYEQYF.

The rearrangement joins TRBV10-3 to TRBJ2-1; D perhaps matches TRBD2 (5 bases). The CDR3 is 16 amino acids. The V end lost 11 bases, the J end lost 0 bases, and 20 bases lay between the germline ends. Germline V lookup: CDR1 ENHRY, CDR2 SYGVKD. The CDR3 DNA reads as TGTGCCGGAAGCGGCGGCGGGCCTGACTCCTACAATGAGCAGTTCTTC. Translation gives CAGSGGGPDSYNEQFF.

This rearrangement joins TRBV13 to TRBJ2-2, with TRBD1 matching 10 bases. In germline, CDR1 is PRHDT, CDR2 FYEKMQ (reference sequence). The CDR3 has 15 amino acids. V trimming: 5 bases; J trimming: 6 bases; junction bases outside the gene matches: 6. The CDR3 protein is CASSTGTGAPGELFF. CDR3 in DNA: TGTGCCAGCAGCACTGGGACAGGGGCTCCCGGGGAGCTGTTTTTT.

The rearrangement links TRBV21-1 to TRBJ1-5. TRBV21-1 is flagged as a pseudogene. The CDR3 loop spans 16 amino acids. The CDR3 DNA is TGTGCCAGCAGCAAAGAGGGTGGCGGCCGAGGGCAGCCCCAGCATTTT. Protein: CASSKEGGGRGQPQHF.

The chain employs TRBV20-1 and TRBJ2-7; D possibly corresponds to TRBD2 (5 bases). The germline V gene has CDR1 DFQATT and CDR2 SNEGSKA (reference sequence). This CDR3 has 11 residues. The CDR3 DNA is TGCAGCGCAAGCGGCCACTACGAGCAGTACTTC. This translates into CSASGHYEQYF.

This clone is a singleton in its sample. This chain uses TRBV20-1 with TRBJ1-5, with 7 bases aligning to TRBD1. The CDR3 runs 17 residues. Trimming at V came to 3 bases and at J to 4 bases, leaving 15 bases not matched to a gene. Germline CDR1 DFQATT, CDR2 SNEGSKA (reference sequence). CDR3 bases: TGCAGTGCTAGTGCTCCGCTAACGACAGGGCGAAATCAGCCCCAGCATTTT. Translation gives CSASAPLTTGRNQPQHF.

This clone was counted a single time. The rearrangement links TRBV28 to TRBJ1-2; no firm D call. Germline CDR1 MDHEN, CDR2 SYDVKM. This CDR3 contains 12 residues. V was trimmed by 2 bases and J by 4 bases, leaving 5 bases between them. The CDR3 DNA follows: TGTGCCAGCAGTTTACCCACCTATGGCTACACCTTC. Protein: CASSLPTYGYTF.

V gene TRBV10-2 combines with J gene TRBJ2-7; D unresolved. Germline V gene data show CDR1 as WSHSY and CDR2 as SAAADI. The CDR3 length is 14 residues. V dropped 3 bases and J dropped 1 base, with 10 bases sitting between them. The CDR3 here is CASSDFHGSYEQYF. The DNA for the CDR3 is TGCGCCAGCAGTGACTTTCACGGGTCCTACGAGCAGTACTTC.

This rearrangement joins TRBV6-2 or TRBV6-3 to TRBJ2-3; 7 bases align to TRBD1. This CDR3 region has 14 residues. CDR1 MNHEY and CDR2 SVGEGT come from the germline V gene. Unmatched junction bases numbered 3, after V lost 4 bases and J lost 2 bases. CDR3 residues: CASSLGQYTDTQYF. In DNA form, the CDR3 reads TGTGCCAGCAGTTTGGGACAGTACACAGATACGCAGTATTTT.

Written as DNA, the CDR3 is TGTGCCAGCAGCCAAGATGGGGCATTTGTAGGGGCTTTCTTT. Protein product: CASSQDGAFVGAFF. The chain recombines TRBV3-1 (or the pseudogene TRBV3-2) with TRBJ1-1; D might be TRBD1 (5 bases). Trimming removed 0 bases from V and 11 bases from J, with 16 bases in between. The V gene's germline CDR1 is LGHDT and CDR2 YNNKEL (reference sequence). This CDR3 is built from 14 residues.

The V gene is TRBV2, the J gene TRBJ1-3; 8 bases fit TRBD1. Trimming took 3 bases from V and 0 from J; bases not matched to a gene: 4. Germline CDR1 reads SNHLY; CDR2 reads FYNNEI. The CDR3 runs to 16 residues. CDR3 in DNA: TGTGCCAGCAGTGAGGGACAGGCCGACTCTGGAAACACCATATATTTT. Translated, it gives CASSEGQADSGNTIYF.

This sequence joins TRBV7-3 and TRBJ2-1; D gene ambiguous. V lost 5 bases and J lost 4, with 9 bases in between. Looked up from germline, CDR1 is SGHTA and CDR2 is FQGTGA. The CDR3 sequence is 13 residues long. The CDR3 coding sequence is TGTGCCAGCAGCGTGGACGGTTACAATGAGCAGTTCTTC. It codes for CASSVDGYNEQFF.